The 2 T cell receptor beta chains below come from one sample, sequenced in a study of blood T cell repertoires in COVID-19. Profiling relied on immunoSEQ multiplex PCR, and the TCRdb table lists in-frame clones only, not all of them. The table has about 330,000 clones, more than 70% seen once. The sample taken for sequencing was peripheral blood. The receptors stem from a woman between 50 and 59 years old with acute or convalescent COVID-19.

V usage is TRBV7-2 and J usage is TRBJ2-7, with 8 bases lining up with TRBD1. The V gene end was trimmed by 5 bases and the J gene end by 6 bases; junction bases not matched to a gene: 12. This CDR3 has 15 amino acids. The V gene's germline CDR1 is SGHTA and CDR2 FQGNSA. CDR3 sequence (DNA): TGTGCCAGCAGCCCGCCGACAGGGGTACGAGGCGAGCAGTACTTC. This translates into CASSPPTGVRGEQYF.

The genes are TRBV11-2 and TRBJ2-2; 9 bases are a match to TRBD2. CDR1 is SGHAT, CDR2 FQNNGV, per germline. The CDR3 totals 13 residues. V gave up 5 bases and J gave up 6 bases; unmatched junction bases: 1. The DNA for the CDR3 is TGTGCCAGCAGCCGCGGGAGGGCCGGGGAGCTGTTTTTT. It is translated as CASSRGRAGELFF.